Described below is a single T cell receptor (beta chain) sequence and its context. What it binds is not known. These data originate in a study of T-cell reconstitution after alpha-beta-depleted transplantation in children. Study conclusions and caveats: Reports say that about two months after transplant, the alpha-beta T cells came out of several hundred graft clones that had expanded. Fresh T-cell production supplied most of the T-cell counts and diversity seen one year after transplant.

CDR3 length equals 16 residues. Germline V gene sequence: CDR1 MDHEN, CDR2 SYDVKM. Trimming took 6 bases from V and 0 from J, leaving 17 bases between them. The TCRbeta library incorporated unique molecular identifiers. TCRdb analysed the PCR reads with MiXCR anew, one entry per CDR3 protein. The sample includes hundreds of thousands of distinct CDR3 sequences, around 25% seen only once; the top ten take 4% to 6%. This specimen was PBMCs, mostly from graft donor cells, taken 360 days after TCRalphabeta/CD19-depleted stem cell transplant. This chain connects TRBV28 to TRBJ2-5; the D call may be TRBD1 or TRBD2 (6 bases each). The sequence was collected from a female patient between 2 and 10 years old who had a stem cell transplant for congenital amegakaryocytic thrombocytopenia, so the T cells may come from the graft donor. CDR3 nucleotide sequence: TGTGCCAGCAGCAAGATGGGGGGCACGTACCAAGAGACCCAGTACTTC. It encodes CASSKMGGTYQETQYF.